Listed below are T cell receptor beta chains from one sample, sequenced in a study of Ad26.COV2.S vaccination and SARS-CoV-2 variants. Here immunoSEQ multiplex PCR was the method, and the copy in TCRdb shows in-frame clones only, minus some. The sample comprises 300,000 to 400,000 clones, more than 75% of which are singletons, and approximately 3.6% rests with the top ten. Sequencing used peripheral blood, obtained in a trial of Ad26.COV2.S vaccine versus placebo. The receptors originated from a person between 18 and 59 years old who received the Ad26.COV2.S COVID-19 vaccine or a placebo. The CDR3 runs from the conserved cysteine through the conserved F or W. The D gene is left open where the match is weak.

CDR3aa | CDR3nt | v_gene | d_gene | j_gene
CASSLTSGGSYEQYF | TGTGCCAGCAGCTTAACTAGCGGGGGGTCCTACGAGCAGTACTTC | TRBV7-2 | TRBD2 | TRBJ2-7
CASSKRTGGVDTQYF | TGTGCCAGCAGCAAAAGGACAGGGGGCGTAGATACGCAGTATTTT | TRBV21-1 | NA | TRBJ2-3
CASSFFAGGVGATEAFF | TGCGCCAGCAGCTTTTTTGCAGGTGGGGTAGGGGCGACTGAAGCTTTCTTT | TRBV5-1 | NA | TRBJ1-1
CASSLSGTLEQYF | TGTGCCAGCAGTTTATCCGGGACCCTCGAGCAGTACTTC | TRBV28 | NA | TRBJ2-7
CASSQERGHTEAFF | TGTGCCAGCAGCCAAGAGAGAGGACACACTGAAGCTTTCTTT | TRBV14 | NA | TRBJ1-1
CASSQYRGRRTEAFF | TGCGCCAGCAGCCAATACAGGGGCCGACGGACTGAAGCTTTCTTT | TRBV4-1 | TRBD1 | TRBJ1-1
CASSLDRSGGTDTQYF | TGTGCCAGCAGTTTAGACCGCAGCGGGGGCACAGATACGCAGTATTTT | TRBV27 | TRBD2 | TRBJ2-3
CASSQERKNYGYTF | TGTGCCAGCAGCCAAGAGCGGAAGAACTATGGCTACACCTTC | TRBV3-1/TRBV3-2 | NA | TRBJ1-2
CASSRGNWGLQETQYF | TGTGCCAGCAGCCGCGGGAACTGGGGACTCCAAGAGACCCAGTACTTC | TRBV9 | NA | TRBJ2-5
CASSIFGSYNSPLHF | TGTGCCAGTAGTATCTTTGGCTCCTATAATTCACCCCTCCACTTT | TRBV19 | NA | TRBJ1-6